The source of this TCR beta chain is a study of T cell clonotyping in hematopoietic cell transplantation. Study summary: Cytoreduction preceded collection of pretransplant recipient samples.

Time point meaning: recipient sample about 28 days before transplant, after cytoreduction. Blood collection times were about day -28 and days 30, 100, 180 posttransplant. Whole-study results and caveats: Pathologically expanded recipient clonotypes increased progressively from day 30 to day 180 as diversity fell.

Produced via immunoSEQ multiplex PCR; TCRdb's table is partial and in-frame only. This table holds roughly 23,000 clones, 90% found once. For this clone: Its antigen remains unknown.

The receptor was derived from a man in his late teens or twenties with biphenotypic leukemia. Some clones in this sample may be carry-over from other donors' samples. Here the sequenced sample was peripheral blood mononuclear cells, taken before stem cell transplant.

Here the CDR3 reads CASSYPYNQPQHF. DNA for the CDR3: TGTGCCAGCAGTTACCCCTATAATCAGCCCCAGCATTTT. The chain combines TRBV2 with TRBJ1-5; no clear D gene. CDR3 length equals 13 residues. Deletions cut 5 bases from V and 4 bases from J, with 9 bases between. CDR1 and CDR2 (germline): SNHLY, FYNNEI.